This T cell receptor (beta chain) comes out of a study of CD8 T cells in Susac syndrome. V gave up 4 bases and J gave up 4 bases; unmatched junction bases: 8. The CDR3 runs to 16 residues. From germline, CDR1 is LGHNA and CDR2 YNFKEQ. A quantity of about 0.5 to 1 ug RNA underwent reverse transcription using random hexamers. The authors amplified TCR beta CDR3 across 54 Vbeta and 13 Jbeta using immunoSEQ multiplex PCR. One entry per CDR3 protein results from TCRdb running MiXCR on the immunoSEQ multiplex PCR reads. The data hold around 200,000 distinct CDR3 sequences, with 85% to 95% observed a single time. Peripheral blood CD8+ and CD4+ T cells were profiled by TCR beta sequencing. Healthy donors, matched for age and sex, constituted the control group. Purification of the CD8+ and CD4+ T cells relied on negative isolation, and TEMRA cells underwent FACS enrichment.

What was sequenced was CD4+ T cells from PBMCs. The receptor was derived from a human donor in good health. The rearrangement joins TRBV4-2 to TRBJ2-1, with TRBD2 matching 9 bases. The CDR3 region is CASSLIAGVGYNEQFF. The CDR3 DNA is TGTGCCAGCAGCCTAATAGCGGGAGTGGGTTACAATGAGCAGTTCTTC.